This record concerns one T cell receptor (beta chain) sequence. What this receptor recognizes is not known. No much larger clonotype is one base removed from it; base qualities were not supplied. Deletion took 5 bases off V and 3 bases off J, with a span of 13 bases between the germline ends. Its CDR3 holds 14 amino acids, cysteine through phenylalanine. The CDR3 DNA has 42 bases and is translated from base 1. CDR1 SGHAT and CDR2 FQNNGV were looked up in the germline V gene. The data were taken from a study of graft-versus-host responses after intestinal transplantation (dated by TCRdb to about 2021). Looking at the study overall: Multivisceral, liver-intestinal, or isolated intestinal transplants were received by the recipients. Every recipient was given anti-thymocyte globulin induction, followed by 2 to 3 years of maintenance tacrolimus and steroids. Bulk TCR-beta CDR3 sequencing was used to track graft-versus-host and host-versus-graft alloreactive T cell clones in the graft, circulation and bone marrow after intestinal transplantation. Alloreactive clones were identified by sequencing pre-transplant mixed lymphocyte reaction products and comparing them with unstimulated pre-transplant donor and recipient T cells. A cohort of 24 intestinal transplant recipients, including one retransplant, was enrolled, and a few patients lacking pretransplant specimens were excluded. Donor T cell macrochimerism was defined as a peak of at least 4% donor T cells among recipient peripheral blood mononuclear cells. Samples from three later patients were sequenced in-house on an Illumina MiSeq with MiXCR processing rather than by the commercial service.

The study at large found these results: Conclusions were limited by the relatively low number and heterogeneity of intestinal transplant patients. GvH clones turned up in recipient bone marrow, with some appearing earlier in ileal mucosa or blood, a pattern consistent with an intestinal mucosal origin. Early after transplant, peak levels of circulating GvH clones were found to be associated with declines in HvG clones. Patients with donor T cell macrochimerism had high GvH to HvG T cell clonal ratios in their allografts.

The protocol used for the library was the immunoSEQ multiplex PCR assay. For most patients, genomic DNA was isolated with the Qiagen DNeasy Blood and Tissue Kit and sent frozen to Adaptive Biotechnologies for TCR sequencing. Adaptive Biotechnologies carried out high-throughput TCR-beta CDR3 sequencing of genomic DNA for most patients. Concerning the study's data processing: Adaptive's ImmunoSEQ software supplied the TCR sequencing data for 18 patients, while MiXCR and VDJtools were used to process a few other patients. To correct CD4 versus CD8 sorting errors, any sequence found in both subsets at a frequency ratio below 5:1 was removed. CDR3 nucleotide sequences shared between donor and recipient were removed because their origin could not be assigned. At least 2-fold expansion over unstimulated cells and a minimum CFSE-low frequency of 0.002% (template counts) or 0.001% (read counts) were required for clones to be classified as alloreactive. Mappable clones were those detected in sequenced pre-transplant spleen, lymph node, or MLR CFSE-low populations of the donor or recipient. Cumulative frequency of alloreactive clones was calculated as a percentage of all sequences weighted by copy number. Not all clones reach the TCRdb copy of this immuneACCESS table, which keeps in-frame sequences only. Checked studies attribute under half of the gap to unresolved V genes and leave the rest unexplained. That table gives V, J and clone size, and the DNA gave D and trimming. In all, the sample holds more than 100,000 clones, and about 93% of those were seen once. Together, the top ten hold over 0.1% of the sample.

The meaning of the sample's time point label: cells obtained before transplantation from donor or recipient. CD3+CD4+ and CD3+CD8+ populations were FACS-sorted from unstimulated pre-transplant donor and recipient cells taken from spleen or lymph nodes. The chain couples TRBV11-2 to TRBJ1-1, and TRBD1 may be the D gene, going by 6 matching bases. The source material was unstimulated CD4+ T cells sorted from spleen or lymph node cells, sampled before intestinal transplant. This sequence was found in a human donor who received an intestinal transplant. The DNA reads TGTGCCAGCAGCGCGGACAGATTATACACTGAAGCTTTCTTT. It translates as CASSADRLYTEAFF. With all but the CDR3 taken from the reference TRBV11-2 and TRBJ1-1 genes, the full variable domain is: EAGVAQSPRYKIIEKRQSVAFWCNPISGHATLYWYQQILGQGPKLLIQFQNNGVVDDSQLPKDRFSAERLKGVDSTLKIQPAKLEDSAVYLCASSADRLYTEAFFGQGTRLTVV.